These 16 T cell receptor beta chains originate from one sample sequenced in a study of human T cells and chemical hapten exposure. Time point indicated: pre-sensitization, week 0. This sample's treatment: therapeutic diphenylcyclopropenone sensitization with weekly scalp DPC. TCRdb re-called the RACE reads through MiXCR, storing one row per CDR3 protein. The table has about 260,000 distinct CDR3 sequences, about 9.4% seen once. The input for sequencing was whole blood, taken in connection with sensitization to the hapten diphenylcyclopropenone (DPC). The receptors derive from a woman aged 40 to 55 with alopecia areata. Some clones in this sample may be carry-over from other donors' samples.

The chain links TRBV9 to TRBJ2-3, with 10 positions matching TRBD2. CDR1 is SGDLS, CDR2 YYNGEE, per germline. This CDR3 region has 18 residues. Trimming took 4 bases from V and 3 from J; bases not matched to a gene: 14. This CDR3 is CASSQSGLAGVRTDTQYF. The DNA for the CDR3 is TGTGCCAGCAGCCAAAGCGGCCTAGCGGGAGTCAGGACAGATACGCAGTATTTT.

This clonotype was found many times. The CDR3 DNA follows: TGTGCCAGCAGAAGCCTTTCCCTCCTGACTTTC. Its translation: CASRSLSLLTF. V usage is TRBV6-2 or TRBV6-3 and J usage is TRBJ2-6, with D uncertain. Looked up from germline, CDR1 is MNHEY and CDR2 is SVGEGT. V was pared by 6 bases and J by 14 bases, with 11 bases between. The CDR3 loop spans 11 amino acids.

The chain joins TRBV12-3 or TRBV12-4 to TRBJ2-7; D uncertain. This CDR3 has 13 residues. V lost 2 bases and J 2 bases, leaving 7 bases between the germline ends. This chain's CDR3 is CASSLRVAYEQYF. The DNA for the CDR3 is TGTGCCAGCAGTTTAAGAGTTGCCTACGAGCAGTACTTC.

The genes are TRBV29-1 and TRBJ2-3; D is uncertain. This CDR3 comprises 13 residues. Trimming cost V 2 bases and J 4 bases, with 10 bases left between them. From germline, CDR1 is SQVTM and CDR2 ANQGSEA. This CDR3 is CSVESRLSDTQYF. As DNA, the CDR3 is TGCAGCGTTGAATCCAGATTATCAGATACGCAGTATTTT.

The CDR3 DNA reads as TGTGCCAGCAGCTTTTATCGGGAGAGCAATGAGCAGTTCTTC. This sequence encodes CASSFYRESNEQFF. The V call is TRBV7-2, the J call TRBJ2-1; possible D gene TRBD2, 6 bases. CDR3 length equals 14 residues. From germline, CDR1 is SGHTA and CDR2 FQGNSA. Trimming stripped 3 bases from V and 6 bases from J, with 12 bases between.

This sequence joins TRBV29-1 and TRBJ2-3, with TRBD2 matching over 13 bases. The CDR3 is 16 residues long. Trimming removed 6 bases from V and 1 base from J; junction bases left unmatched: 7. Per germline, CDR1 SQVTM and CDR2 ANQGSEA. CDR3 sequence (DNA): TGCAGCGTCACCCTCGGACTAGCGGGGGGCACAGATACGCAGTATTTT. Translation gives CSVTLGLAGGTDTQYF.

The J gene is TRBJ2-7, the V gene TRBV2; D may correspond to TRBD1 or TRBD2 (5 bases each). CDR1 and CDR2 (germline): SNHLY, FYNNEI. There are 14 residues in the CDR3. V lost 11 bases and J lost 3, with 20 bases in between. In nucleotides, the CDR3 is TGTGCCCGACCCCTGCCCACAGGAGGCTACGAGCAGTACTTC. It codes for CARPLPTGGYEQYF.

This clonotype was seen more than once but under ten times. This chain joins TRBV6-1 and TRBJ2-6; D gene ambiguous. Trimming left V 4 bases short and J 0 bases short, with 7 bases between. The CDR3 is made up of 15 amino acids. Germline lookup yields CDR1 MNHNS and CDR2 SASEGT. The chain's CDR3 is CASSGRISGANVLTF. The CDR3 DNA is TGTGCCAGCAGTGGACGGATCTCTGGGGCCAACGTCCTGACTTTC.

This clonotype appeared many times. The CDR3 protein is CSARDPRRRENTEAFF. In nucleotides, the CDR3 is TGCAGTGCTAGAGATCCTCGTAGGCGCGAGAACACTGAAGCTTTCTTT. The rearrangement links TRBV20-1 to TRBJ1-1; D not resolved. This CDR3 comprises 16 residues. Germline assignment: CDR1 DFQATT and CDR2 SNEGSKA (reference sequence). The V end was cut by 0 bases, the J end by 1 base, with 15 bases between.

This clonotype occurred a few times. V and J are TRBV5-1 and TRBJ1-1; D perhaps matches TRBD1 (5 bases). This CDR3 spans 16 amino acids. In germline, CDR1 is SGHRS, CDR2 YFSETQ. V was shortened by 1 base and J by 0 bases, with 13 bases between the two germline ends. CDR3 residues: CASSLTTVEVNTEAFF. DNA of the CDR3: TGCGCCAGCAGCTTGACGACAGTGGAGGTGAACACTGAAGCTTTCTTT.

V usage is TRBV4-3 and J usage is TRBJ2-2; D gene unclear. The V end lost 0 bases, the J end lost 6 bases, and 14 bases lay between the germline ends. Germline CDR1 and CDR2: LGHNA and YSLEER. This CDR3 spans 16 amino acids. The DNA for the CDR3 is TGCGCCAGCAGCCAAGATAGGGCCCCCGCCGCCGGGGAGCTGTTTTTT. Residues: CASSQDRAPAAGELFF.

Only a few counts were recorded for this clonotype. The chain carries TRBV6-2 or TRBV6-3 and TRBJ2-7; TRBD2 matches 8 bases. This CDR3 contains 16 residues. With V trimmed by 2 bases and J by 3 bases, 9 bases remained unmatched. Germline V lookup: CDR1 MNHEY, CDR2 SVGEGT. The CDR3 DNA is TGTGCCAGCAGTTACGGACCGGGACTAGGAGGCTACGAGCAGTACTTC. Its translation: CASSYGPGLGGYEQYF.

This chain connects TRBV5-1 to TRBJ2-5; TRBD2 might be the D (6 bases). With 0 bases removed from V and 1 base from J, the gap between germline ends came to 10 bases. The CDR3 runs 15 residues. CDR1 and CDR2 from the germline V gene are SGHRS and YFSETQ. This CDR3 reads CASSLGRAFQETQYF. CDR3 sequence (DNA): TGCGCCAGCAGCTTGGGGAGGGCATTCCAAGAGACCCAGTACTTC.

The chain combines TRBV6-2 or TRBV6-3 with TRBJ2-1; possibly TRBD2 for D (6 bases). The germline V gene has CDR1 MNHEY and CDR2 SVGEGT. The CDR3 is 17 amino acids. Trimming took off 2 bases at V and 8 bases at J, with 22 bases between the two ends. The CDR3 DNA sequence: TGTGCCAGCAGTTACCCGGCCTGGGCGGGGCCCAGGGATGAGCAGTTCTTC. Translated: CASSYPAWAGPRDEQFF.

This chain links TRBV4-1 with TRBJ2-3; D gene unclear. Germline CDR1 is MGHRA and CDR2 is YSYEKL. The CDR3 runs to 15 residues. V gave up 4 bases and J gave up 2 bases, with 13 bases separating them. The CDR3 DNA reads TGCGCCAGCAGCCCGAGGACGCGCCTCACAGATACGCAGTATTTT. It is translated as CASSPRTRLTDTQYF.

Many counts were recorded for this clonotype. The chain joins TRBV5-1 to TRBJ2-5, with 11 bases aligning to TRBD2. CDR3 length: 17 residues. Trimming at V came to 1 base and at J to 5 bases, leaving 10 bases not matched to a gene. Germline assignment: CDR1 SGHRS and CDR2 YFSETQ. The CDR3 sequence is CASSLISGRAGHETQYF. Written as DNA, the CDR3 is TGCGCCAGCAGCTTGATTAGCGGGAGGGCCGGGCACGAGACCCAGTACTTC.